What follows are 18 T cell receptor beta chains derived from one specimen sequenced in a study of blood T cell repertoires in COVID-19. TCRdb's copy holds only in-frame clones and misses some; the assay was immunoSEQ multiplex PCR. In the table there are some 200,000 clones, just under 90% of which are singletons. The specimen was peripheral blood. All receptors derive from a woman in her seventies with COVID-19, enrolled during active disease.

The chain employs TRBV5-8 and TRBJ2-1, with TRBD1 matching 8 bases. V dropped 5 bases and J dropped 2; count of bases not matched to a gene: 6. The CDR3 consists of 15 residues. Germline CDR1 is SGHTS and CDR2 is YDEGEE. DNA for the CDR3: TGTGCCAGCAGACTAGACAGGGGACCCTACAATGAGCAGTTCTTC. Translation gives CASRLDRGPYNEQFF. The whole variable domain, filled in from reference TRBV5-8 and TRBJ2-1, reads EAGVTQSPTHLIKTRGQQATLRCSPISGHTSVYWYQQALGLGLQFLLWYDEGEERNRGNFPPRFSGRQFPNYSSELNVNALELEDSALYLCASRLDRGPYNEQFFGPGTRLTVL.

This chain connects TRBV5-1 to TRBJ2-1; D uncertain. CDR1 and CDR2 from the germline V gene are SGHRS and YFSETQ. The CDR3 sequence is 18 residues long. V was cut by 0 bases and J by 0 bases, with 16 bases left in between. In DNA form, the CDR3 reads TGCGCCAGCAGCTTGGACGGTACCACCTATTTCTCCTACAATGAGCAGTTCTTC. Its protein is CASSLDGTTYFSYNEQFF.

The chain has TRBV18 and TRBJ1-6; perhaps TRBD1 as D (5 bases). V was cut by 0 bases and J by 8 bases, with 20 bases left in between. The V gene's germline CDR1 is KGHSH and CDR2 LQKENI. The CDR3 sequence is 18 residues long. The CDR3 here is CASSPPALGTVGHSPLHF. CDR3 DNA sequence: TGTGCCAGCTCACCACCGGCTCTCGGAACAGTGGGGCATTCACCCCTCCACTTT.

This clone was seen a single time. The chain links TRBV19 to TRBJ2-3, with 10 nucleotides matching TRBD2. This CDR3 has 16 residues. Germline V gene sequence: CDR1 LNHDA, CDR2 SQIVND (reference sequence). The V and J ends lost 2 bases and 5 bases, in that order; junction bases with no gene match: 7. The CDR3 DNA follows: TGTGCCAGTAGTATACGTCTAGCGGGAGTCGGAGATACGCAGTATTTT. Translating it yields CASSIRLAGVGDTQYF. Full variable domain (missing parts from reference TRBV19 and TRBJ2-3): DGGITQSPKYLFRKEGQNVTLSCEQNLNHDAMYWYRQDPGQGLRLIYYSQIVNDFQKGDIAEGYSVSREKKESFPLTVTSAQKNPTAFYLCASSIRLAGVGDTQYFGPGTRLTVL.

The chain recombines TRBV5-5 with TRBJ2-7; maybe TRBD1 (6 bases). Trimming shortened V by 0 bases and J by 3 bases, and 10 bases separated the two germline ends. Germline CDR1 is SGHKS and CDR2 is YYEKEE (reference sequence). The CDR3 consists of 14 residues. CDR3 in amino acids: CASSLGRGDYEQYF. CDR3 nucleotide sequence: TGTGCCAGCAGCTTGGGCAGGGGCGACTACGAGCAGTACTTC.

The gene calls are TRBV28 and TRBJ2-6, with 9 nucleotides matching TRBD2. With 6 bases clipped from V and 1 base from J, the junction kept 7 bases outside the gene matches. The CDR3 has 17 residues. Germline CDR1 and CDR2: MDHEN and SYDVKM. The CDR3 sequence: CASSRTSALSGANVLTF. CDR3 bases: TGTGCCAGCAGCCGGACTAGCGCCTTATCTGGGGCCAACGTCCTGACTTTC.

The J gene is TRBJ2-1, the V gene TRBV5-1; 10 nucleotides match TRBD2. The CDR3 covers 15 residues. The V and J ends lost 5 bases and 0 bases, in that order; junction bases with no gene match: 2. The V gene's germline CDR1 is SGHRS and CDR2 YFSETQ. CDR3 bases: TGCGCCAGCAGATCTAGCGGGAGCTCCTACAATGAGCAGTTCTTC. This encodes CASRSSGSSYNEQFF.

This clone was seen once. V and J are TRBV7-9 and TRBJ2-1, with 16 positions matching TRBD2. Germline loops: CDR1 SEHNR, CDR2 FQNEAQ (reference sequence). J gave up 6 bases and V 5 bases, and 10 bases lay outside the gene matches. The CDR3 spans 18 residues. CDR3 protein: CASSPVGTSGRALNEQFF. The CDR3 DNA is TGTGCCAGCAGCCCAGTCGGGACTAGCGGGAGGGCCCTCAATGAGCAGTTCTTC. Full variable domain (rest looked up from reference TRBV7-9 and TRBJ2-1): DTGVSQNPRHKITKRGQNVTFRCDPISEHNRLYWYRQTLGQGPEFLTYFQNEAQLEKSRLLSDRFSAERPKGSFSTLEIQRTEQGDSAMYLCASSPVGTSGRALNEQFFGPGTRLTVL.

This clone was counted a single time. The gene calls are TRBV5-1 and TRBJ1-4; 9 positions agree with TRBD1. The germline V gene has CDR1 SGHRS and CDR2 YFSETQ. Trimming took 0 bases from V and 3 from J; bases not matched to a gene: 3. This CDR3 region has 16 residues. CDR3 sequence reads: CASSLDRGQPNEKLFF. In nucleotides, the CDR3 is TGCGCCAGCAGCTTGGACAGGGGGCAACCTAATGAAAAACTGTTTTTT.

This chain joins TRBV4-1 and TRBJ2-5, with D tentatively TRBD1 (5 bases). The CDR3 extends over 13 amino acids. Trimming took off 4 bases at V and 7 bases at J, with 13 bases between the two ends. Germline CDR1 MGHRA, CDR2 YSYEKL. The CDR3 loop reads CASSPQGYGTQYF. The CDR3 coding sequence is TGCGCCAGCAGCCCCCAGGGTTATGGGACCCAGTACTTC.

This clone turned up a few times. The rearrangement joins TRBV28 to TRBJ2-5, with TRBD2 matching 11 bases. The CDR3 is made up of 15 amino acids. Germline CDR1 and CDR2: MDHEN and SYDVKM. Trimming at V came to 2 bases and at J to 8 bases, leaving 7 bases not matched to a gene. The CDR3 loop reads CASSLRGLAVATQYF. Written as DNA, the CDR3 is TGTGCCAGCAGTTTACGGGGACTAGCGGTTGCAACCCAGTACTTC.

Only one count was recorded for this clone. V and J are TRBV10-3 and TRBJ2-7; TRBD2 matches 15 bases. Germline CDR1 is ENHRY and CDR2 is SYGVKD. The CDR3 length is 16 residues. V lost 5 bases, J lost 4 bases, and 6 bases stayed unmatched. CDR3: CAISRGLAGGVYEQYF. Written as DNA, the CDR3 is TGTGCCATCAGTCGGGGACTAGCGGGAGGTGTTTACGAGCAGTACTTC.

The CDR3 loop reads CASSLGLAGNYEQYF. The CDR3 nucleotides read TGTGCCAGCAGCTTAGGACTAGCGGGGAACTACGAGCAGTACTTC. This rearrangement joins TRBV11-2 to TRBJ2-7, with 11 bases aligning to TRBD2. Losses at the gene ends were 1 base for V and 3 bases for J; bases not matched to a gene: 2. This CDR3 spans 15 amino acids. Per germline, CDR1 SGHAT and CDR2 FQNNGV.

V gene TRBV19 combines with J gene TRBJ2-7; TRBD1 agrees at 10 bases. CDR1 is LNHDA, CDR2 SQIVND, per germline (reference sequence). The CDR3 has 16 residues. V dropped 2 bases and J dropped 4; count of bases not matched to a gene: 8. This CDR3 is CASSISGTGVGYEQYF. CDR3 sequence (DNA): TGTGCCAGTAGTATATCCGGGACAGGGGTCGGGTACGAGCAGTACTTC.

CDR3 coding DNA: TGTGCCAGCAGTTCGGGTTATAGCAATCAGCCCCAGCATTTT. This encodes CASSSGYSNQPQHF. The rearrangement joins TRBV27 to TRBJ1-5; D is uncertain. Germline V CDR1 and CDR2: MNHEY, SMNVEV (reference sequence). This CDR3 comprises 14 residues. Trimming took 4 bases from V and 0 from J, leaving 7 bases between them.

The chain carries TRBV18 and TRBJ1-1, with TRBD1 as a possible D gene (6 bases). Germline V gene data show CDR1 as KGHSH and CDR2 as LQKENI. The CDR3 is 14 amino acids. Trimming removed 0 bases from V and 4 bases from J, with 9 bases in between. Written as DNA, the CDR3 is TGTGCCAGCTCACCACCGGCAGGGGCCACTGAAGCTTTCTTT. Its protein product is CASSPPAGATEAFF.

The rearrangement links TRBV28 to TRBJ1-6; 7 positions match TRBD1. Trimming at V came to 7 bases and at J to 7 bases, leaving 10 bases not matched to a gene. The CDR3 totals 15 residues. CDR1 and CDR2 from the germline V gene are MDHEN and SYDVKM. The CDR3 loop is CASKFDRAANSPLHF. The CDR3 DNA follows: TGTGCCAGCAAATTTGACAGGGCGGCGAATTCACCCCTCCACTTT.

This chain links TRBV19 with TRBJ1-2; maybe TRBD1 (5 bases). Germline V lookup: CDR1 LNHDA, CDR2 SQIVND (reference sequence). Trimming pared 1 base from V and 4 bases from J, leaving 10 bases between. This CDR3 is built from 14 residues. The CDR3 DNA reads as TGTGCCAGTAGTATAGGGCAGGGAGGCTATGGCTACACCTTC. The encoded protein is CASSIGQGGYGYTF. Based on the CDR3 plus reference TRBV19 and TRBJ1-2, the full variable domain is DGGITQSPKYLFRKEGQNVTLSCEQNLNHDAMYWYRQDPGQGLRLIYYSQIVNDFQKGDIAEGYSVSREKKESFPLTVTSAQKNPTAFYLCASSIGQGGYGYTFGSGTRLTVV.